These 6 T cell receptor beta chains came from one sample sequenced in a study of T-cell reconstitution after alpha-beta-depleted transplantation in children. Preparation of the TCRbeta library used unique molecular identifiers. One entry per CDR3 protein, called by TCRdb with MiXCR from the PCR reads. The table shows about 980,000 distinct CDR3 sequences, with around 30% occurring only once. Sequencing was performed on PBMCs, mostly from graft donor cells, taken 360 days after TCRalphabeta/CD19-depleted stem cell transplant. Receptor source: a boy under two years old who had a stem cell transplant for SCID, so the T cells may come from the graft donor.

The CDR3 DNA reads as TGCAGTGCTAGACCGGTCACAGATACGCAGTATTTT. Protein: CSARPVTDTQYF. V usage is TRBV20-1 and J usage is TRBJ2-3; D is unresolved. Germline values: CDR1 DFQATT, CDR2 SNEGSKA (reference sequence). The CDR3 contains 12 residues. The V end was cut by 2 bases, the J end by 2 bases, with 5 bases between.

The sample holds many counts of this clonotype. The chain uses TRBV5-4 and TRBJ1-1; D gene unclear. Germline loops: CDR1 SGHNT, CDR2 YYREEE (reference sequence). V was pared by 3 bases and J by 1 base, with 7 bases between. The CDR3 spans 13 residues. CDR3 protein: CASSSPPNTEAFF. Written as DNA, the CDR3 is TGTGCCAGCAGCTCACCACCGAACACTGAAGCTTTCTTT.

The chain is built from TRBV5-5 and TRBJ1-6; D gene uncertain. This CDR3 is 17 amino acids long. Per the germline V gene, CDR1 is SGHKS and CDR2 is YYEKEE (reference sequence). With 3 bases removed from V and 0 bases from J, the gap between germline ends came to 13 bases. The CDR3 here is CASSSRWESSYNSPLHF. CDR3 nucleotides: TGTGCCAGCAGCTCCCGGTGGGAGAGCTCCTATAATTCACCCCTCCACTTT.

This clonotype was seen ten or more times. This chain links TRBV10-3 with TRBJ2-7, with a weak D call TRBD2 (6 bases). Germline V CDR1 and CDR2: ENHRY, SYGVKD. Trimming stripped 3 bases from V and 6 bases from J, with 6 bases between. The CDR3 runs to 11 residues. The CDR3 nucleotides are TGTGCCATCAGTGAAGCGGGCGAGCAGTACTTC. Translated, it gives CAISEAGEQYF.

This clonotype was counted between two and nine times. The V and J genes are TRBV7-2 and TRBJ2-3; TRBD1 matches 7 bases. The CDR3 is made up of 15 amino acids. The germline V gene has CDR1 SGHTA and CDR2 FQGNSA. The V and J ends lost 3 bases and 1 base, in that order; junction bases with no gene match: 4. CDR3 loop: CASSFWTGGTDTQYF. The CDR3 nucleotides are TGTGCCAGCAGCTTTTGGACAGGTGGCACAGATACGCAGTATTTT.

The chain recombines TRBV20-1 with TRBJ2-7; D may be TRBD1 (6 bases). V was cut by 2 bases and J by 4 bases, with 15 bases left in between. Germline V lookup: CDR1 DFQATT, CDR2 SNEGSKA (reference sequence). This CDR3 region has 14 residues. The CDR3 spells CSARWGQGGYEQYF. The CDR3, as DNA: TGCAGTGCTAGATGGGGGCAGGGTGGGTACGAGCAGTACTTC.